This T cell receptor (beta chain) was identified in a study of cytomegalovirus exposure and HLA in healthy donors. This CDR3 is built from 16 residues. Germline values: CDR1 MNHEY, CDR2 SMNVEV (reference sequence). The J segment lost 3 bases and the V segment lost 4 bases, leaving 12 bases of the junction unmatched. General study findings and limits: Within an earlier analysis, most TCR beta V segments proved productive either about 87% or about 30% of the time.

Comment on this clone: Its antigen is as yet unknown.

The PCR had 60 Vbeta and 13 Jbeta primers. TCRdb keeps only in-frame clones here, not all; method: immunoSEQ multiplex PCR. The sample consists of under 200,000 clones, about 72% of them appearing once. Each donor was nominally healthy when sampled (though unrecorded immune exposures were likely). This rearrangement joins TRBV27 to TRBJ2-7; TRBD1 matches 7 bases. The TCR originated in a man aged 25-45 years in good health and CMV-seropositive. The sequenced material came from PBMCs. The DNA of the CDR3 is TGTGCCAGCAGTTCCTCCAACGACAGGGAGATCTACGAGCAGTACTTC. This sequence encodes CASSSSNDREIYEQYF.